These 26 T cell receptor beta chains came from one sample sequenced in a study of blood T cell repertoires in COVID-19. Using immunoSEQ multiplex PCR, the repertoire was profiled, and TCRdb retains in-frame clones only, with some absent. The sample includes approximately 200,000 clones, around four fifths of them seen just once. Sequenced material: peripheral blood. The receptors were gathered from a woman aged 60-75 years who had recovered from COVID-19.

The V gene is TRBV19, the J gene TRBJ2-7; 10 bases are shared with TRBD2. V trimming: 5 bases; J trimming: 2 bases; junction bases outside the gene matches: 3. The CDR3 is 14 residues long. Per the germline V gene, CDR1 is LNHDA and CDR2 is SQIVND (reference sequence). The CDR3 nucleotides read TGTGCCAGTAGTGAAAGCGGGGGGGCCTACGAGCAGTACTTC. The encoded protein is CASSESGGAYEQYF.

The rearrangement links TRBV5-4 to TRBJ2-3; TRBD1 matches at 10 bases. This CDR3 comprises 15 residues. Per the germline V gene, CDR1 is SGHNT and CDR2 is YYREEE (reference sequence). J lost 7 bases, V lost 0 bases, and 5 bases had no gene match. CDR3 loop: CASSLERDRGHTQYF. The CDR3 DNA sequence: TGTGCCAGCAGCTTGGAAAGGGACAGGGGTCATACGCAGTATTTT.

This chain connects TRBV2 to TRBJ2-3; TRBD2 aligns across 15 bases. In germline, CDR1 is SNHLY, CDR2 FYNNEI. This CDR3 is built from 20 residues. After removal of 0 bases from V and 2 bases from J, the junction contained 9 bases not matched to a gene. CDR3 nucleotide sequence: TGTGCCAGCAGTGAAGCGTGGGTCGGGACTAGCGGGGGGATCACAGATACGCAGTATTTT. Translated: CASSEAWVGTSGGITDTQYF.

This rearrangement joins TRBV7-3 to TRBJ1-6; TRBD1 agrees at 9 bases. J gave up 7 bases and V 5 bases, and 6 bases lay outside the gene matches. The CDR3 runs 15 residues. Germline CDR1 is SGHTA and CDR2 is FQGTGA. The CDR3 coding sequence is TGTGCCAGCAGCCTCATAGGACAGGGGAATTCACCCCTCCACTTT. Its protein product is CASSLIGQGNSPLHF.

The chain has TRBV7-3 and TRBJ2-5, with no clear D. V was trimmed by 4 bases and J by 2 bases, leaving 8 bases between them. CDR3 length: 13 residues. Germline V gene lookup returns CDR1 SGHTA and CDR2 FQGTGA. The chain's CDR3 is CASSSLPQETQYF. The CDR3 DNA is TGTGCCAGCAGCTCCCTTCCGCAAGAGACCCAGTACTTC.

The CDR3 spells CASSIVQDRGRMNTEAFF. CDR3 coding DNA: TGTGCCAGTAGTATAGTTCAGGACAGGGGAAGAATGAACACTGAAGCTTTCTTT. V and J are TRBV19 and TRBJ1-1; TRBD1 agrees at 9 bases. The CDR3 runs 18 residues. Looked up from germline, CDR1 is LNHDA and CDR2 is SQIVND (reference sequence). The V gene end was trimmed by 1 base and the J gene end by 0 bases; junction bases not matched to a gene: 9.

The CDR3 DNA follows: TGTGCCAGCAGGGATCTAGCGGGGGGTTTTGGGACGCAGTATTTT. It translates to CASRDLAGGFGTQYF. The chain recombines TRBV6-5 with TRBJ2-3; TRBD2 aligns across 11 bases. With V trimmed by 6 bases and J by 9 bases, 11 bases remained unmatched. Germline lookup yields CDR1 MNHEY and CDR2 SVGAGI. The CDR3 has 15 amino acids.

The chain employs TRBV18 and TRBJ1-1; TRBD1 might be the D (5 bases). The germline V gene has CDR1 KGHSH and CDR2 LQKENI. Trimming pared 3 bases from V and 4 bases from J, leaving 12 bases between. CDR3 length: 14 residues. In DNA, the CDR3 is TGTGCCAGCTCACCTCAGGGTTTCGTCACTGAAGCTTTCTTT. Translating gives CASSPQGFVTEAFF.

The rearrangement uses TRBV9 and TRBJ2-2; D possibly corresponds to TRBD2 (7 bases). Per germline, CDR1 SGDLS and CDR2 YYNGEE. Trimming took off 3 bases at V and 1 base at J, with 22 bases between the two ends. There are 19 residues in the CDR3. CDR3 sequence: CASSGSRAGATLNTGELFF. The CDR3 nucleotides are TGTGCCAGCAGCGGCAGTCGGGCGGGGGCCACTCTGAACACCGGGGAGCTGTTTTTT. Supplemented by reference TRBV9 and TRBJ2-2, the full variable domain reads DSGVTQTPKHLITATGQRVTLRCSPRSGDLSVYWYQQSLDQGLQFLIQYYNGEERAKGNILERFSAQQFPDLHSELNLSSLELGDSALYFCASSGSRAGATLNTGELFFGEGSRLTVL.

This chain connects TRBV5-6 to TRBJ2-5; D may be TRBD1 (6 bases). V lost 7 bases to trimming and J lost 5 bases, with 24 bases between them. This CDR3 is built from 16 residues. Germline CDR1 SGHDT, CDR2 YYEEEE. In nucleotides, the CDR3 is TGTGCCAGCTATTCCGGGACAAGTGGTTATTGGGAGACCCAGTACTTC. Translation: CASYSGTSGYWETQYF.

The chain's CDR3 is CASSLFFTGSVNSGNTIYF. In DNA form, the CDR3 reads TGTGCCAGCAGCTTATTTTTTACAGGGTCGGTCAACTCTGGAAACACCATATATTTT. The rearrangement uses TRBV5-6 and TRBJ1-3; D possibly corresponds to TRBD1 (6 bases). Per the germline V gene, CDR1 is SGHDT and CDR2 is YYEEEE. V was clipped by 2 bases and J by 0 bases, with 21 bases between them. This CDR3 region has 19 residues.

This clone was observed a handful of times. The chain carries TRBV7-8 and TRBJ2-2; weak D call: TRBD2 (5 bases). This CDR3 is 15 amino acids long. The V end lost 5 bases, the J end lost 6 bases, and 16 bases lay between the germline ends. CDR1 is SGHVS, CDR2 FQNEAQ, per germline. CDR3 sequence: CASSVTGSGAGELFF. DNA of the CDR3: TGTGCCAGCAGCGTAACGGGATCTGGGGCCGGGGAGCTGTTTTTT.

The chain recombines TRBV5-1 with TRBJ2-3; the D gene is possibly TRBD1 (5 bases). This CDR3 has 13 residues. Germline V gene data show CDR1 as SGHRS and CDR2 as YFSETQ. Trimming removed 0 bases at V and 7 bases at J, with 9 bases between. Here the CDR3 reads CASSLDRQNTQYF. The CDR3 DNA reads as TGCGCCAGCAGCTTGGACAGACAGAATACGCAGTATTTT.

In this sample, this clone turned up a few times. Other DNA sequences within the sample encode an identical CDR3. This chain connects TRBV3-1 (or the pseudogene TRBV3-2) to TRBJ2-3; 11 nucleotides align to TRBD2. The CDR3 contains 15 residues. With V trimmed by 0 bases and J by 6 bases, 2 bases remained unmatched. The V gene's germline CDR1 is LGHDT and CDR2 YNNKEL (reference sequence). CDR3 protein: CASSQELAGVDTQYF. The CDR3 DNA follows: TGTGCCAGCAGCCAAGAACTAGCGGGGGTCGATACGCAGTATTTT.

This clone was recorded only once. The chain is built from TRBV9 and TRBJ2-1; perhaps TRBD2 as D (6 bases). Trimming left V 0 bases short and J 8 bases short, with 12 bases between. The CDR3 is 14 residues long. In germline, CDR1 is SGDLS, CDR2 YYNGEE. Written as DNA, the CDR3 is TGTGCCAGCAGCGTAGGAGGAGGGACTCATGAGCAGTTCTTC. Its translation is CASSVGGGTHEQFF.

Concerning this clone itself: The sample holds other DNA sequences that translate to the same CDR3. The chain joins TRBV5-4 to TRBJ1-2; 10 positions match TRBD1. V shed 3 bases, J shed 3 bases, and the junction held 2 bases outside the gene matches. Germline CDR1 reads SGHNT; CDR2 reads YYREEE (reference sequence). The CDR3 covers 14 residues. The CDR3 nucleotides read TGTGCCAGCAGCTCCGGACAGGGGGACTATGGCTACACCTTC. Its protein product is CASSSGQGDYGYTF.

This chain uses TRBV7-6 with TRBJ2-2; 12 positions agree with TRBD2. The V and J ends lost 5 bases and 3 bases, in that order; junction bases with no gene match: 4. Germline CDR1 is SGHVS and CDR2 is FNYEAQ. The length of the CDR3 is 16 residues. The CDR3 nucleotides read TGTGCCAGCAGCCGGACTAGCGGGGCGTACACCGGGGAGCTGTTTTTT. It encodes CASSRTSGAYTGELFF.

As for this clone: Its ends do not fully match the called genes, so a read error is possible. The gene calls are TRBV11-2 and TRBJ2-5; TRBD2 agrees at 8 bases. The CDR3 totals 15 residues. Germline V gives CDR1 SGHAT, CDR2 FQNNGV. The CDR3 here is CASSLVGGVRETQYF. CDR3 DNA sequence: TGTGCCAGCAGTTTAGTCGGGGGGGTTAGGGAGACCCAGTACTTC.

This chain joins TRBV7-2 and TRBJ2-3, with D possibly matching TRBD1 (5 bases). CDR3 size: 14 residues. The germline CDR1 and CDR2 sequences are SGHTA and FQGNSA. Trimming took 1 base from V and 6 from J, leaving 11 bases between them. Written as DNA, the CDR3 is TGTGCCAGCAGCTTAGAGGGGTGGCAGGATACGCAGTATTTT. Protein product: CASSLEGWQDTQYF.

A remark on this clone: The same CDR3 arises from other DNA sequences in this sample as well. The chain couples TRBV5-5 to TRBJ2-1, with TRBD1 matching over 10 bases. The J segment lost 4 bases and the V segment lost 4 bases, leaving 5 bases of the junction unmatched. The CDR3 length is 15 residues. CDR1 is SGHKS, CDR2 YYEKEE, per germline (reference sequence). The CDR3 region has the DNA TGTGCCAGCAGCCCCGGGACAGGGGTATACAATGAGCAGTTCTTC. Amino acid sequence: CASSPGTGVYNEQFF.

This clone has more than one count but fewer than ten. The J gene is TRBJ1-2, the V gene TRBV6-5; a weak D match, TRBD1 (6 bases). The CDR3 length is 12 residues. Trimming removed 10 bases from V and 2 bases from J, with 11 bases in between. Germline CDR1 is MNHEY and CDR2 is SVGAGI. Written as DNA, the CDR3 is TGTGCCACCCGCACAGGGAACTATGGCTACACCTTC. Protein product: CATRTGNYGYTF.

The rearrangement uses TRBV19 and TRBJ1-5; 8 positions agree with TRBD1. Germline values: CDR1 LNHDA, CDR2 SQIVND (reference sequence). The CDR3 totals 16 residues. Trimming took 2 bases from V and 6 from J; bases not matched to a gene: 9. The CDR3 is CASSIFGQGASQPQHF. CDR3 in DNA: TGTGCCAGTAGTATATTCGGGCAGGGGGCCAGTCAGCCCCAGCATTTT.

The gene calls are TRBV7-9 and TRBJ1-3, with 8 bases that match TRBD1. This CDR3 spans 17 amino acids. V was pared by 9 bases and J by 0 bases, with 13 bases of the junction left unmatched. Per the germline V gene, CDR1 is SEHNR and CDR2 is FQNEAQ (reference sequence). The CDR3 DNA sequence: TGTGCCAGTAACCCGTCGGGGACAGGAAGCTCTGGAAACACCATATATTTT. It codes for CASNPSGTGSSGNTIYF.

The CDR3 DNA reads TGCGCCAGCAGCTACAGAGACAGGAGCACAGATACGCAGTATTTT. Translation gives CASSYRDRSTDTQYF. V is TRBV5-1 and J is TRBJ2-3; possibly TRBD1 for D (6 bases). Deletions cut 3 bases from V and 0 bases from J, with 11 bases between. The CDR3 spans 15 residues. From germline, CDR1 is SGHRS and CDR2 YFSETQ.

Remarks on this clone: This sample includes further DNA sequences coding for the same CDR3. The rearrangement uses TRBV4-1 and TRBJ2-1, with 11 bases lining up with TRBD2. CDR1 is MGHRA, CDR2 YSYEKL, per germline. V shed 1 base, J shed 4 bases, and the junction held 9 bases outside the gene matches. CDR3 size: 18 residues. CDR3 nucleotides: TGCGCCAGCAGCCAAGTGTCACCGCTAGCGGGAGGATACAATGAGCAGTTCTTC. Translation gives CASSQVSPLAGGYNEQFF.

The chain uses TRBV2 and TRBJ1-3; TRBD1 matches 7 bases. The CDR3 loop spans 16 amino acids. Germline values: CDR1 SNHLY, CDR2 FYNNEI. The V gene end was trimmed by 6 bases and the J gene end by 0 bases; junction bases not matched to a gene: 8. CDR3 amino acids: CASSGTGALSGNTIYF. Written as DNA, the CDR3 is TGTGCCAGCAGCGGTACAGGGGCCCTCTCTGGAAACACCATATATTTT. Based on the CDR3 plus reference TRBV2 and TRBJ1-3, the full variable domain is EPEVTQTPSHQVTQMGQEVILRCVPISNHLYFYWYRQILGQKVEFLVSFYNNEISEKSEIFDDQFSVERPDGSNFTLKIRSTKLEDSAMYFCASSGTGALSGNTIYFGEGSWLTVV.